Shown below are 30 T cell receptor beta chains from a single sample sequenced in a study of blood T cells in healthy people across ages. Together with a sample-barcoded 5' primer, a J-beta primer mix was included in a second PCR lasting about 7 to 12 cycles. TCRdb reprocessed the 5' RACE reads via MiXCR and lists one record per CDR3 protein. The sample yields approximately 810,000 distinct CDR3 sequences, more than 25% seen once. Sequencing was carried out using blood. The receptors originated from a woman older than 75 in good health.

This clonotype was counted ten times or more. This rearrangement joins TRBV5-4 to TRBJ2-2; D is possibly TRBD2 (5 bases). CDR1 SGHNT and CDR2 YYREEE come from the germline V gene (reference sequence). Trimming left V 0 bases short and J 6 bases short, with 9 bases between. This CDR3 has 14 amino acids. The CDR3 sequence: CASSLAREPGELFF. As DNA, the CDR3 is TGTGCCAGCAGCTTGGCTAGGGAGCCCGGGGAGCTGTTTTTT.

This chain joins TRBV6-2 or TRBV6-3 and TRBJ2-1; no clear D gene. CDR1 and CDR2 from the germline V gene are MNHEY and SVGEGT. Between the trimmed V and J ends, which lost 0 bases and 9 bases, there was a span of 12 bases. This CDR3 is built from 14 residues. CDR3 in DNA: TGTGCCAGCAGTTACTCCACGGTTCTTGGTGAGCAGTTCTTC. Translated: CASSYSTVLGEQFF.

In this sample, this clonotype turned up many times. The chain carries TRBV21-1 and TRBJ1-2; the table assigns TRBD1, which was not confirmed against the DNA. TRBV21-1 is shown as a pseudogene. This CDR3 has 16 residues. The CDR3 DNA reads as TGTGCCAGCAGCAAAAGGTTGCAGGGCACAGCCTATGGCTACACCTTC. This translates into CASSKRLQGTAYGYTF.

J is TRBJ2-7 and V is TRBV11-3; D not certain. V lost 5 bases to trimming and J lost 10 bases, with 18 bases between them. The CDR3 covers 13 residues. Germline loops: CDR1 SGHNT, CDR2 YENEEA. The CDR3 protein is CASSPHRKEIQYF. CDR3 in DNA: TGTGCCAGCAGCCCGCACAGAAAGGAGATCCAGTACTTC.

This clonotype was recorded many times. Written as DNA, the CDR3 is TGCAGTGCTAGACCCCCAGCCATGTGGGAGACCCAGTACTTC. Protein sequence: CSARPPAMWETQYF. The J gene is TRBJ2-5, the V gene TRBV20-1; D remains ambiguous. This CDR3 is built from 14 residues. V was shortened by 2 bases and J by 5 bases, with 15 bases between the two germline ends. Looked up from germline, CDR1 is DFQATT and CDR2 is SNEGSKA (reference sequence).

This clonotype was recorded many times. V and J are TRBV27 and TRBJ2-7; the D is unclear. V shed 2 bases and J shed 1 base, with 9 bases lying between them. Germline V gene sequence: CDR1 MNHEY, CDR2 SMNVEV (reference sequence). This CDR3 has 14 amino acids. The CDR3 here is CASSLRAESYEQYF. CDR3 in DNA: TGTGCCAGCAGTTTAAGGGCGGAGTCCTACGAGCAGTACTTC.

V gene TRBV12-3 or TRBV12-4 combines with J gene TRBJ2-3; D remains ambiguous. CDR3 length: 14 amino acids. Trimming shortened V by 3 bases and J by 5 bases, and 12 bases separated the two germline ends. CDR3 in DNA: TGTGCCAGCAGTTTTCGTATTACAGAAGATACGCAGTATTTT. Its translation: CASSFRITEDTQYF.

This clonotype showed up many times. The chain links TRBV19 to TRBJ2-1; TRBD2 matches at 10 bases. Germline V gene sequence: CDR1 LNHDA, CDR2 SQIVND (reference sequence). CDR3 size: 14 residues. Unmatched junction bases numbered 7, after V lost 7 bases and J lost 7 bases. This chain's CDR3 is CASNTGTSVNEQFF. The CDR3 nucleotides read TGTGCCAGTAACACCGGGACTAGCGTGAATGAGCAGTTCTTC.

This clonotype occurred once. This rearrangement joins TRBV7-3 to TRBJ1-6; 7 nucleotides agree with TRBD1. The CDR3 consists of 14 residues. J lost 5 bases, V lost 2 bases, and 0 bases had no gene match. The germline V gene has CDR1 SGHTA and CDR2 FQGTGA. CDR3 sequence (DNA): TGTGCCAGCAGCTTACAGGGGGATAATTCACCCCTCCACTTT. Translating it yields CASSLQGDNSPLHF.

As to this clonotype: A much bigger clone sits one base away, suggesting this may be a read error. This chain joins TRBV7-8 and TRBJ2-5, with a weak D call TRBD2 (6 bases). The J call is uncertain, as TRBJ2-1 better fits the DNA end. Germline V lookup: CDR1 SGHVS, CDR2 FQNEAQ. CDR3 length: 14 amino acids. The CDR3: CASSPDRLRETQFF. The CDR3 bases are TGTGCCAGCAGCCCCGATCGCCTACGGGAGACCCAGTTCTTC.

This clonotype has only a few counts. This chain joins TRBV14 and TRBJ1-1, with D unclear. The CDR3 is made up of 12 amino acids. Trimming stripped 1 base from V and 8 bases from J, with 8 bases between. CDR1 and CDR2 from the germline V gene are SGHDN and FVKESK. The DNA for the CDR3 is TGTGCCAGCAGCCAAGTAGGCAGAGAAGCTTTCTTT. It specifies CASSQVGREAFF. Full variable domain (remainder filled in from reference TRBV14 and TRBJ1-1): EAGVTQFPSHSVIEKGQTVTLRCDPISGHDNLYWYRRVMGKEIKFLLHFVKESKQDESGMPNNRFLAERTGGTYSTLKVQPAELEDSGVYFCASSQVGREAFFGQGTRLTVV.

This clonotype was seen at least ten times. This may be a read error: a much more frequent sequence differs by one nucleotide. CDR3 nucleotide sequence: TGTGCCAGCAGCTTAGACAACGAGCAGTACTTC. As protein: CASSLDNEQYF. The rearrangement uses TRBV7-2 and TRBJ2-7; D not certain. The V gene lost 1 base and the J gene lost 5 bases, with 3 bases spanning the gap. Germline assignment: CDR1 SGHTA and CDR2 FQGNSA. CDR3 size: 11 residues.

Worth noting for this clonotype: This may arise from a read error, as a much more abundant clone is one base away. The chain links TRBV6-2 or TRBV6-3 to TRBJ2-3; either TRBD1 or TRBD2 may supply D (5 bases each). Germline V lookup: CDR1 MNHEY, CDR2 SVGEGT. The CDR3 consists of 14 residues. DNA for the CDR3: TGTGCCAGCAGTTGGGGCGGAGGTTGGGATACGCGGTATTTT. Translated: CASSWGGGWDTRYF.

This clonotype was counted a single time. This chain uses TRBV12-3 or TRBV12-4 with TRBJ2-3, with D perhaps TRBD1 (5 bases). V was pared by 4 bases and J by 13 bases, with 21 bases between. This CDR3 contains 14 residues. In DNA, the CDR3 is TGTGCCAGCAGTTACAGTCAGGGCGCAGATGCGGAGTATTTT. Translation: CASSYSQGADAEYF.

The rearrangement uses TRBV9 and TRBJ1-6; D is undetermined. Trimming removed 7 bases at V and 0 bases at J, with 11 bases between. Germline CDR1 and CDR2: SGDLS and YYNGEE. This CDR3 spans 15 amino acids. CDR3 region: CASGKQSSYNSPLHF. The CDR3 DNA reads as TGTGCCAGCGGAAAACAGAGCTCCTATAATTCACCCCTCCACTTT.

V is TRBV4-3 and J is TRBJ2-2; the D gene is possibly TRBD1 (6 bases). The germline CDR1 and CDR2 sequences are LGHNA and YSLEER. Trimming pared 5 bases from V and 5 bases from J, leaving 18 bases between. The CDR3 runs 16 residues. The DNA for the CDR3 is TGCGCCAGCAGCAAAAAGTCCAGGGGAGAGACCGGGGAGCTGTTTTTT. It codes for CASSKKSRGETGELFF.

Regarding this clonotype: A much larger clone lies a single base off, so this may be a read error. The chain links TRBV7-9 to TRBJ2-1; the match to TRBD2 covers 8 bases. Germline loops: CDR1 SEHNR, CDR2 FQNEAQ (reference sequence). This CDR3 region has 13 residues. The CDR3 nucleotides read TGTGCCTGCAGCTTCGGGGGGGGCAATGAGCAGTTCTTC. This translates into CACSFGGGNEQFF.

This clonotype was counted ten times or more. The CDR3 nucleotides read TGCAGTGCTCCCCATAGCGGGGGGGCGTATGAGCAGTTCTTC. Its translation is CSAPHSGGAYEQFF. The chain joins TRBV20-1 to TRBJ2-1, with 11 bases aligning to TRBD2. Germline lookup yields CDR1 DFQATT and CDR2 SNEGSKA (reference sequence). The CDR3 covers 14 residues. With V trimmed by 5 bases and J by 8 bases, 8 bases remained unmatched.

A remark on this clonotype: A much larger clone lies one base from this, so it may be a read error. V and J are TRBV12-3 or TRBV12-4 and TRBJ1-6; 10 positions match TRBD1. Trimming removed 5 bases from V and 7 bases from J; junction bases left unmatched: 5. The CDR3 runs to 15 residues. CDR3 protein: CASSRPGQGNSPLHF. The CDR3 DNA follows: TGTGCCAGCAGTCGACCGGGACAGGGGAATTCACCCCTCCACTTT.

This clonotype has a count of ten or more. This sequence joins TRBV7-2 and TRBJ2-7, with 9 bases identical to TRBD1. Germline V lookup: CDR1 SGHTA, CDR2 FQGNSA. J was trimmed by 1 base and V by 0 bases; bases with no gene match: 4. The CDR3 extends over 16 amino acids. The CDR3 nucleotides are TGTGCCAGCAGCTTAGCGCCGGGACAGGGATCCTACGAGCAGTACTTC. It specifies CASSLAPGQGSYEQYF. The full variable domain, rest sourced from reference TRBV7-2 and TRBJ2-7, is GAGVSQSPSNKVTEKGKDVELRCDPISGHTALYWYRQSLGQGLEFLIYFQGNSAPDKSGLPSDRFSAERTGGSVSTLTIQRTQQEDSAVYLCASSLAPGQGSYEQYFGPGTRLTVT.

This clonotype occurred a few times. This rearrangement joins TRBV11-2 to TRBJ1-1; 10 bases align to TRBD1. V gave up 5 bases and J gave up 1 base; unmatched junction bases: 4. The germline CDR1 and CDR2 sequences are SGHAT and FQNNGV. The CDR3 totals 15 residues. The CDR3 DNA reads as TGTGCCAGCAGCAGACGGGACAGGGGGAACACTGAAGCTTTCTTT. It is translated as CASSRRDRGNTEAFF. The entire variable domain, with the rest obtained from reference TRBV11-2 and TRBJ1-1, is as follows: EAGVAQSPRYKIIEKRQSVAFWCNPISGHATLYWYQQILGQGPKLLIQFQNNGVVDDSQLPKDRFSAERLKGVDSTLKIQPAKLEDSAVYLCASSRRDRGNTEAFFGQGTRLTVV.

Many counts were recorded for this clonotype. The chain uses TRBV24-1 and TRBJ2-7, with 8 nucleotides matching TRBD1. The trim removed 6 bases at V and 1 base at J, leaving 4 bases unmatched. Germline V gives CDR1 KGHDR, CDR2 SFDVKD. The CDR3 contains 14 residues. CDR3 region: CATSTYRGSYEQYF. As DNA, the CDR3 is TGTGCCACCAGTACCTACAGGGGGTCCTACGAGCAGTACTTC.

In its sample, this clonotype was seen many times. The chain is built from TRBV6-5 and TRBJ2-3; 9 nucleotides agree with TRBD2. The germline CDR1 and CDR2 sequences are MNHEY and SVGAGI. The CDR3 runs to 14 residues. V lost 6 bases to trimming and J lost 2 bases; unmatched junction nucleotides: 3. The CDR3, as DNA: TGTGCCAGCAGGGCGGGGGGGCTCACAGATACGCAGTATTTT. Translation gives CASRAGGLTDTQYF.

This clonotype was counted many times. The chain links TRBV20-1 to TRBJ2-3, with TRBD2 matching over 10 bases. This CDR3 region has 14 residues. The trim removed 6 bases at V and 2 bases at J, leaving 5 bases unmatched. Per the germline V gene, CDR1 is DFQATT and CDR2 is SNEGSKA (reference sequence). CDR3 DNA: TGCAGTGCGCAACTAGCGGGGCACACAGATACGCAGTATTTT. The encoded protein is CSAQLAGHTDTQYF.

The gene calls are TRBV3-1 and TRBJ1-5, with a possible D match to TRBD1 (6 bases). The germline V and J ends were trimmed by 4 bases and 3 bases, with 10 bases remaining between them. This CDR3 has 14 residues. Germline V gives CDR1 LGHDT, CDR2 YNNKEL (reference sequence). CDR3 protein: CASSLGHNNQPQHF. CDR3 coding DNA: TGTGCCAGCAGCCTGGGACACAACAATCAGCCCCAGCATTTT.

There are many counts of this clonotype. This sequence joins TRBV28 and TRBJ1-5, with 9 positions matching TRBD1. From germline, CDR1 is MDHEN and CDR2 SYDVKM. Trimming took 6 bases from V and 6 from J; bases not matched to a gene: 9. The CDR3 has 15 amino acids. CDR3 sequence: CASRTGTGYGQPQHF. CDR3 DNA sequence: TGTGCCAGCAGGACAGGGACAGGGTATGGTCAGCCCCAGCATTTT.

The CDR3 region is CSAKIARGRDTQYF. DNA of the CDR3: TGCAGTGCCAAAATAGCTAGGGGTAGAGATACGCAGTATTTT. J is TRBJ2-3 and V is TRBV20-1; D possibly corresponds to TRBD1 (5 bases). Trimming pared 6 bases from V and 5 bases from J, leaving 18 bases between. The germline CDR1 and CDR2 sequences are DFQATT and SNEGSKA (reference sequence). The CDR3 has 14 residues.

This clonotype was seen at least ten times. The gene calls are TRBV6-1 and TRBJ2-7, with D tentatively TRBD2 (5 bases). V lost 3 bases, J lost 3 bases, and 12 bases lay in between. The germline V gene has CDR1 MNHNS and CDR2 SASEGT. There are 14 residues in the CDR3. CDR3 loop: CASSEAPRGYEQYF. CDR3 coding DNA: TGTGCCAGCAGTGAGGCCCCTCGGGGCTACGAGCAGTACTTC.

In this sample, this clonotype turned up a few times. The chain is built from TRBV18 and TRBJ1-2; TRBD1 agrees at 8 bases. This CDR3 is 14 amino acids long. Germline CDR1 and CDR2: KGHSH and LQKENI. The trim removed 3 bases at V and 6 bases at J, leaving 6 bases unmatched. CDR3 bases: TGTGCCAGCTCACCGCGACAGGGGCAACATGGCTACACCTTC. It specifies CASSPRQGQHGYTF. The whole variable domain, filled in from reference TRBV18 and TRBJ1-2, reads NAGVMQNPRHLVRRRGQEARLRCSPMKGHSHVYWYRQLPEEGLKFMVYLQKENIIDESGMPKERFSAEFPKEGPSILRIQQVVRGDSAAYFCASSPRQGQHGYTFGSGTRLTVV.

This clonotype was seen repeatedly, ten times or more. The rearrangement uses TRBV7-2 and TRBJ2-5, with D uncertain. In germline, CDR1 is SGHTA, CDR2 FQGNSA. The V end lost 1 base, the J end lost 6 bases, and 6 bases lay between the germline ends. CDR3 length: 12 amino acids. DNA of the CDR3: TGTGCCAGCAGCTTAGATCCCAAGACCCAGTACTTC. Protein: CASSLDPKTQYF. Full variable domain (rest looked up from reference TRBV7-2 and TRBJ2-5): GAGVSQSPSNKVTEKGKDVELRCDPISGHTALYWYRQSLGQGLEFLIYFQGNSAPDKSGLPSDRFSAERTGGSVSTLTIQRTQQEDSAVYLCASSLDPKTQYFGPGTRLLVL.